This TCR beta chain was found in a study of blood T cell repertoires in COVID-19. Study-wide context: Samples taken during acute and convalescent COVID-19 were collected in the United States, Italy and Spain.

In the original workflow: Estimation of nucleated cell counts was performed using reference gene primer amplification. TCRdb's copy holds only in-frame clones and misses some; the assay was immunoSEQ multiplex PCR. That table is the source of V, J and clone size, and D and trimming were worked out from the DNA. The data hold some 50,000 clones, with more than 85% observed a single time. This CDR3 has 17 residues. CDR1 is SGHNT and CDR2 is YYREEE in the germline V gene (reference sequence). Trimming cost V 6 bases and J 0 bases; bases outside gene matches: 10. The sample consisted of peripheral blood. The genes are TRBV5-4 and TRBJ2-2; 8 bases match TRBD1. The TCR sequence derives from a woman in her sixties or seventies with active COVID-19. As DNA, the CDR3 is TGTGCCAGCACCTCAGCACGGGACAGGACGAACACCGGGGAGCTGTTTTTT. Encoded protein: CASTSARDRTNTGELFF.